The 29 T cell receptor beta chains below come from one sample, sequenced in a study of cytotoxic CD8 clonotypes in ibrutinib-treated CLL. The protocol was immunoSEQ multiplex PCR, while the TCRdb copy is restricted to in-frame clones and leaves out a portion. This sample carries tens of thousands of clones, roughly 80% of them seen once, and the ten largest clones take roughly 20%. The sample in question was PBMCs, obtained after 24 months of ibrutinib treatment. The receptors stem from a human donor with chronic lymphocytic leukemia.

This rearrangement joins TRBV6-5 to TRBJ1-1; 10 bases map to TRBD1. Germline V gene sequence: CDR1 MNHEY, CDR2 SVGAGI. J gave up 7 bases and V 6 bases, and 8 bases lay outside the gene matches. There are 14 residues in the CDR3. Here the CDR3 DNA reads TGTGCCAGCAGGACAGGGGGCGGACGACTTGAAGCTTTCTTT. The encoded protein is CASRTGGGRLEAFF.

The V gene is TRBV4-2, the J gene TRBJ2-5; 11 bases are a match to TRBD2. Trimming at V came to 0 bases and at J to 1 base, leaving 4 bases not matched to a gene. The CDR3 consists of 17 residues. Germline V gene sequence: CDR1 LGHNA, CDR2 YNFKEQ. The CDR3 loop reads CASSQEGLAGGQETQYF. In DNA, the CDR3 is TGTGCCAGCAGCCAAGAAGGTCTAGCGGGGGGCCAAGAGACCCAGTACTTC.

This chain connects TRBV4-1 to TRBJ2-1; 12 nucleotides agree with TRBD2. CDR3 length: 15 residues. CDR1 MGHRA and CDR2 YSYEKL come from the germline V gene. V lost 3 bases to trimming and J lost 7 bases; unmatched junction nucleotides: 4. CDR3 bases: TGCGCCAGCAGCCAGGGACTAGCGGGTGTAAATGAGCAGTTCTTC. It specifies CASSQGLAGVNEQFF.

This clone was seen more than once but under ten times. The J gene is TRBJ2-1, the V gene TRBV11-3; D is uncertain. Per the germline V gene, CDR1 is SGHNT and CDR2 is YENEEA. The V end was cut by 3 bases, the J end by 9 bases, with 12 bases between. The CDR3 spans 13 residues. The CDR3 coding sequence is TGTGCCAGCAGCTTCACGAGTGTTGCTGAGCAGTTCTTC. Amino acids: CASSFTSVAEQFF.

This clone was detected a few times. This rearrangement joins TRBV6-1 to TRBJ1-1; tentatively, D is TRBD1 (6 bases). Trimming pared 9 bases from V and 1 base from J, leaving 18 bases between. The CDR3 is made up of 15 amino acids. Germline CDR1 MNHNS, CDR2 SASEGT. CDR3 nucleotides: TGTGCCAGTCGGAGGGGGGGGCTGGCGAACACTGAAGCTTTCTTT. Its translation: CASRRGGLANTEAFF.

The rearrangement links TRBV4-1 to TRBJ2-3; tentative D call: TRBD1 (6 bases). Trimming left V 1 base short and J 4 bases short, with 15 bases between. The germline V gene has CDR1 MGHRA and CDR2 YSYEKL. This CDR3 contains 16 residues. Written as DNA, the CDR3 is TGCGCCAGCAGCCAAGGAAGCACAGGGCGGCCAGATACGCAGTATTTT. Protein: CASSQGSTGRPDTQYF.

The J gene is TRBJ1-2, the V gene TRBV4-1, with 10 bases lining up with TRBD1. Germline V CDR1 and CDR2: MGHRA, YSYEKL. This CDR3 region has 18 residues. V dropped 2 bases and J dropped 8; count of bases not matched to a gene: 17. CDR3 protein: CASSQKTGTGAHFGGYTF. CDR3 nucleotide sequence: TGCGCCAGCAGCCAAAAAACCGGGACAGGGGCACACTTCGGGGGCTACACCTTC.

The chain combines TRBV6-4 with TRBJ2-6; TRBD1 agrees at 8 bases. This CDR3 is built from 17 residues. The germline V gene has CDR1 MRHNA and CDR2 SNTAGT. V was pared by 6 bases and J by 0 bases, with 7 bases of the junction left unmatched. The CDR3 spells CASRPGQVLSGANVLTF. The CDR3 DNA sequence: TGTGCCAGCAGGCCGGGACAGGTTCTCTCTGGGGCCAACGTCCTGACTTTC.

This clone has more than one count but fewer than ten. The chain combines TRBV6-1 with TRBJ1-1; possible D gene TRBD1, 6 bases. The germline V gene has CDR1 MNHNS and CDR2 SASEGT. Trimming left V 5 bases short and J 1 base short, with 11 bases between. The CDR3 sequence is 14 residues long. The CDR3 DNA follows: TGTGCCAGCAGTTTCGGGACAAAGAACACTGAAGCTTTCTTT. As protein: CASSFGTKNTEAFF.

This sequence joins TRBV5-4 and TRBJ2-1; D not certain. The CDR3 runs 16 residues. Trimming shortened V by 1 base and J by 6 bases, and 17 bases separated the two germline ends. CDR1 and CDR2 (germline): SGHNT, YYREEE (reference sequence). The CDR3 loop reads CASSLWTRFNGNEQFF. CDR3 nucleotide sequence: TGTGCCAGCAGCTTGTGGACCCGTTTTAATGGCAATGAGCAGTTCTTC. The complete variable domain, with remaining parts taken from reference TRBV5-4 and TRBJ2-1, reads ETGVTQSPTHLIKTRGQQVTLRCSSQSGHNTVSWYQQALGQGPQFIFQYYREEENGRGNFPPRFSGLQFPNYSSELNVNALELDDSALYLCASSLWTRFNGNEQFFGPGTRLTVL.

The gene calls are TRBV18 and TRBJ1-2, with TRBD1 matching over 8 bases. The germline CDR1 and CDR2 sequences are KGHSH and LQKENI. The J segment lost 7 bases and the V segment lost 3 bases, leaving 16 bases of the junction unmatched. The length of the CDR3 is 17 residues. In DNA form, the CDR3 reads TGTGCCAGCTCACCGATACCTCTTACGGACAGGGAGCTTGGCTACACCTTC. It codes for CASSPIPLTDRELGYTF.

The V call is TRBV28, the J call TRBJ2-7, with a weak D call TRBD1 (6 bases). This CDR3 contains 13 residues. The germline V gene encodes CDR1 MDHEN and CDR2 SYDVKM. Trimming took 6 bases from V and 6 from J, leaving 15 bases between them. The CDR3 DNA is TGTGCCAGCAGCACAGGGCCTTCGGGCGAGCAGTACTTC. Translating gives CASSTGPSGEQYF. Filled out from reference TRBV28 and TRBJ2-7, the complete variable domain reads DVKVTQSSRYLVKRTGEKVFLECVQDMDHENMFWYRQDPGLGLRLIYFSYDVKMKEKGDIPEGYSVSREKKERFSLILESASTNQTSMYLCASSTGPSGEQYFGPGTRLTVT.

The V and J genes are TRBV6-1 and TRBJ2-6; D gene unclear. This CDR3 region has 14 residues. Germline loops: CDR1 MNHNS, CDR2 SASEGT. V lost 3 bases, J lost 3 bases, and 6 bases lay in between. As DNA, the CDR3 is TGTGCCAGCAGTGAGTGGGGTGGGGCCAACGTCCTGACTTTC. It is translated as CASSEWGGANVLTF.

The V gene is TRBV6-6, the J gene TRBJ2-2; TRBD2 matches at 11 bases. V gave up 5 bases and J gave up 2 bases; unmatched junction bases: 1. Germline CDR1 MNHNY, CDR2 SVGAGI (reference sequence). This CDR3 is built from 15 residues. As DNA, the CDR3 is TGTGCCAGCAGTGGGACTAGCGGTAACACCGGGGAGCTGTTTTTT. Translated: CASSGTSGNTGELFF.

The rearrangement links TRBV6-5 to TRBJ2-7, with 7 bases fitting TRBD1. This CDR3 comprises 14 residues. V lost 2 bases and J lost 3; bases outside the gene matches: 4. Germline CDR1 and CDR2: MNHEY and SVGAGI. The CDR3 region is CASSYRDSHYEQYF. The CDR3 nucleotides read TGTGCCAGCAGTTACCGGGACAGTCACTACGAGCAGTACTTC.

V is TRBV28 and J is TRBJ2-7; 7 bases agree with TRBD1. Germline V lookup: CDR1 MDHEN, CDR2 SYDVKM. The CDR3 spans 13 residues. With 7 bases clipped from V and 3 bases from J, the junction kept 6 bases outside the gene matches. CDR3 sequence reads: CASIATGVYEQYF. The CDR3 DNA sequence: TGTGCCAGCATCGCTACAGGGGTCTACGAGCAGTACTTC.

Sample share makes this clone medium-sized. This chain connects TRBV6-1 to TRBJ2-6; D uncertain. Germline lookup yields CDR1 MNHNS and CDR2 SASEGT. Trimming stripped 3 bases from V and 0 bases from J, with 3 bases between. This CDR3 has 14 residues. The chain's CDR3 is CASSDGSGANVLTF. The CDR3, as DNA: TGTGCCAGCAGTGACGGCTCTGGGGCCAACGTCCTGACTTTC.

This clone has just a few counts. The chain joins TRBV19 to TRBJ2-2; 7 bases fit TRBD2. Germline V CDR1 and CDR2: LNHDA, SQIVND (reference sequence). With 5 bases clipped from V and 6 bases from J, the junction kept 6 bases outside the gene matches. The CDR3 is made up of 14 amino acids. The CDR3 loop is CASSPAGSSGELFF. The CDR3 region has the DNA TGTGCCAGTAGTCCAGCGGGATCGTCCGGGGAGCTGTTTTTT.

The V gene is TRBV2, the J gene TRBJ2-5; no definite D call. CDR1 and CDR2 (germline): SNHLY, FYNNEI. The V and J ends lost 2 bases and 1 base respectively, with 8 bases between them. This CDR3 is built from 14 residues. In DNA form, the CDR3 reads TGTGCCAGCAGTGAACTGCGGAGCCAAGAGACCCAGTACTTC. Amino acid sequence: CASSELRSQETQYF.

The V gene is TRBV19, the J gene TRBJ2-5, with D possibly matching TRBD1 (5 bases). The CDR3 runs 13 residues. V was cut by 6 bases and J by 0 bases, with 8 bases left in between. Germline values: CDR1 LNHDA, CDR2 SQIVND (reference sequence). The CDR3 DNA follows: TGTGCCAGTAGGAGACAGTACCAAGAGACCCAGTACTTC. It is translated as CASRRQYQETQYF.

J is TRBJ1-5 and V is TRBV18, with D unclear. Trimming stripped 3 bases from V and 5 bases from J, with 8 bases between. The CDR3 runs to 13 residues. Germline CDR1 and CDR2: KGHSH and LQKENI. The CDR3 protein is CASSPERDQPQHF. The CDR3 region has the DNA TGTGCCAGCTCACCGGAGAGGGATCAGCCCCAGCATTTT. The whole variable domain, remainder taken from reference TRBV18 and TRBJ1-5, is NAGVMQNPRHLVRRRGQEARLRCSPMKGHSHVYWYRQLPEEGLKFMVYLQKENIIDESGMPKERFSAEFPKEGPSILRIQQVVRGDSAAYFCASSPERDQPQHFGDGTRLSIL.

The rearrangement joins TRBV6-5 to TRBJ1-5, with TRBD1 identical over 7 bases. Germline-derived CDR1 and CDR2 are MNHEY and SVGAGI. With V trimmed by 5 bases and J by 4 bases, 2 bases remained unmatched. This CDR3 is 13 amino acids long. This CDR3 reads CASSQGGNQPQHF. DNA of the CDR3: TGTGCCAGCAGTCAGGGGGGAAATCAGCCCCAGCATTTT.

The V gene is TRBV12-1, the J gene TRBJ1-1. TRBV12-1 is given as a pseudogene. This CDR3 has 16 residues. CDR3 bases: TGTGCCAGCAGCCCCATGGGTCCACGGGGGAACACTGAAGCTTTCTTT. Its protein product is CASSPMGPRGNTEAFF.

The chain uses TRBV19 and TRBJ2-2; maybe TRBD2 (7 bases). The germline CDR1 and CDR2 sequences are LNHDA and SQIVND (reference sequence). This CDR3 is 15 amino acids long. With 7 bases removed from V and 1 base from J, the gap between germline ends came to 13 bases. CDR3 DNA: TGTGCCAGTACCCGGGGGGCGGGGAACACCGGGGAGCTGTTTTTT. Translation gives CASTRGAGNTGELFF.

There are a few counts of this clone. The rearrangement joins TRBV9 to TRBJ1-2, with a tentative D call TRBD1 (6 bases). In germline, CDR1 is SGDLS, CDR2 YYNGEE. Trimming shortened V by 0 bases and J by 5 bases, and 11 bases separated the two germline ends. The CDR3 extends over 14 amino acids. The CDR3 region has the DNA TGTGCCAGCAGCGTAGGCAGGGGAGGGTATGGCTACACCTTC. Translated: CASSVGRGGYGYTF. The whole variable domain, filled in from reference TRBV9 and TRBJ1-2, reads DSGVTQTPKHLITATGQRVTLRCSPRSGDLSVYWYQQSLDQGLQFLIQYYNGEERAKGNILERFSAQQFPDLHSELNLSSLELGDSALYFCASSVGRGGYGYTFGSGTRLTVV.

The J gene is TRBJ2-2, the V gene TRBV4-3, with TRBD2 matching 9 bases. The germline CDR1 and CDR2 sequences are LGHNA and YSLEER. This CDR3 contains 18 residues. With V trimmed by 0 bases and J by 3 bases, 8 bases remained unmatched. CDR3 amino acids: CASSQDFGGRGDTGELFF. CDR3 DNA sequence: TGCGCCAGCAGCCAAGATTTCGGCGGGAGGGGGGACACCGGGGAGCTGTTTTTT.

V and J are TRBV6-5 and TRBJ1-6; possible D gene TRBD1, 5 bases. The CDR3 runs to 15 residues. Germline loops: CDR1 MNHEY, CDR2 SVGAGI. V was clipped by 7 bases and J by 8 bases, with 18 bases between them. The CDR3 sequence is CASTTVGTLYSPLHF. The CDR3 nucleotides are TGTGCCAGCACAACCGTGGGGACCCTCTATTCACCCCTCCACTTT.

CDR3 DNA: TGTGCCAGCTCCGACAGTTGGGTCTCCTACGAGCAGTACTTC. It translates to CASSDSWVSYEQYF. The chain has TRBV11-2 and TRBJ2-7; possible D gene TRBD1, 5 bases. CDR1 is SGHAT, CDR2 FQNNGV, per germline. Trimming removed 8 bases at V and 0 bases at J, with 14 bases between. The CDR3 runs to 14 residues.

This chain joins TRBV27 and TRBJ2-7, with no clear D. Trimming pared 6 bases from V and 5 bases from J, leaving 14 bases between. CDR1 and CDR2 from the germline V gene are MNHEY and SMNVEV (reference sequence). The CDR3 covers 13 residues. In nucleotides, the CDR3 is TGTGCCAGCAGATCCAGGATGATGAACGAGCAGTACTTC. Its protein product is CASRSRMMNEQYF.